The sequence of this T cell receptor (beta chain) was determined in a study of T cell changes during pregnancy in multiple sclerosis. This CDR3 region has 15 residues. J gave up 6 bases and V 3 bases, and 4 bases lay outside the gene matches. The germline gives CDR1 MDHEN, CDR2 SYDVKM. Here immunoSEQ multiplex PCR was the method, and the copy in TCRdb shows in-frame clones only, minus some. The table lists tens of thousands of clones, about nine tenths of them singletons. V is TRBV28 and J is TRBJ2-4, with 11 bases that match TRBD1. Source: peripheral blood, taken in the first trimester of pregnancy. This TCR was sampled from a female donor in good health, enrolled as a control in a pregnancy study. DNA of the CDR3: TGTGCCAGCAGTTTGGGGGGACAGGGGGGAAACATTCAGTACTTC. This sequence encodes CASSLGGQGGNIQYF.